This TCR beta chain was sequenced for a study of blood T cell repertoires in COVID-19. Whole-study context: Samples came from the United States, Italy and Spain, spanning acute and convalescent COVID-19. PBMCs, B-cell-depleted T cells, or T cells provided the cDNA or gDNA that made up the material.

This clone was observed a few times. Methods used by the authors: Reference gene primer amplification gave estimated nucleated cell counts. Generated by immunoSEQ multiplex PCR, the TCRdb table keeps only in-frame clones and is missing some. The V and J calls and clone size were taken over from that table, and D and trimming were inferred from the DNA. Of about 92,000 clones in the sample, roughly 72% were seen once. The source is a woman in her fifties or sixties in a cohort sampled during active or convalescent COVID-19. Sequencing input: peripheral blood.

CDR3 in DNA: TGCAAGCCAGGAGGGCCCTATGGCTACACCTTC. It specifies CKPGGPYGYTF. J is TRBJ1-2 and V is TRBV20-1; the D is unclear. The CDR3 length is 11 residues. Germline V CDR1 and CDR2: DFQATT, SNEGSKA (reference sequence).